These 27 T cell receptor beta chains were all obtained from the same sample, sequenced in a study of blood T cell repertoires in COVID-19. Clones were read by immunoSEQ multiplex PCR, and TCRdb kept only the in-frame ones, dropping some. This repertoire shows a few hundred thousand clones, about 83% found once; its top ten account for around 5.8%. The sample taken for sequencing was PBMCs or T cells enriched from blood (not recorded which). These receptors all come from a middle-aged woman who had recovered from COVID-19.

The chain carries TRBV29-1 and TRBJ2-6, with 8 bases aligning to TRBD1. The germline CDR1 and CDR2 sequences are SQVTM and ANQGSEA. CDR3 length: 16 amino acids. With V trimmed by 7 bases and J by 0 bases, 8 bases remained unmatched. DNA for the CDR3: TGCAGCGCGCGGACAGGGACCCGCTCTGGGGCCAACGTCCTGACTTTC. Protein sequence: CSARTGTRSGANVLTF.

The CDR3 coding sequence is TGTGCCAGCAGTAAGAACGCAGCCTACGAGCAGTACTTC. It translates to CASSKNAAYEQYF. The J gene is TRBJ2-7, the V gene TRBV6-6; no clear D gene. Per germline, CDR1 MNHNY and CDR2 SVGAGI (reference sequence). V was cut by 5 bases and J by 2 bases, with 10 bases left in between. The CDR3 totals 13 residues.

The chain couples TRBV2 to TRBJ2-3; 8 bases align to TRBD2. V dropped 6 bases and J dropped 0; count of bases not matched to a gene: 11. Germline V gene sequence: CDR1 SNHLY, CDR2 FYNNEI. The CDR3 has 17 residues. The CDR3, as DNA: TGTGCCAGCAGACAACAGACTAGCGCCCAGAGCACAGATACGCAGTATTTT. Encoded protein: CASRQQTSAQSTDTQYF.

The J gene is TRBJ2-1, the V gene TRBV11-1; the match to TRBD2 covers 7 bases. This CDR3 spans 16 amino acids. V trimming: 5 bases; J trimming: 4 bases; junction bases outside the gene matches: 11. Germline V gene lookup returns CDR1 SGHAT and CDR2 FQDESV (reference sequence). The CDR3 spells CASSLRPAGQYNEQFF. CDR3 nucleotide sequence: TGTGCCAGCAGCCTAAGGCCAGCGGGGCAATACAATGAGCAGTTCTTC.

The gene calls are TRBV3-1 (or the pseudogene TRBV3-2) and TRBJ2-5; 7 bases are a match to TRBD1. The CDR3 consists of 15 residues. V gave up 2 bases and J gave up 5 bases; unmatched junction bases: 8. Germline CDR1 reads LGHDT; CDR2 reads YNNKEL (reference sequence). The CDR3 coding sequence is TGTGCCAGCAGCCAATTGGACAGGATCCGCGAGACCCAGTACTTC. Protein product: CASSQLDRIRETQYF.

The V and J genes are TRBV29-1 and TRBJ2-5; D is unclear. V shed 2 bases and J shed 0 bases, with 7 bases lying between them. From germline, CDR1 is SQVTM and CDR2 ANQGSEA. This CDR3 contains 13 residues. CDR3: CSVESTDQETQYF. CDR3 bases: TGCAGCGTTGAAAGCACAGACCAAGAGACCCAGTACTTC. The whole variable domain, remainder taken from reference TRBV29-1 and TRBJ2-5, is SAVISQKPSRDICQRGTSLTIQCQVDSQVTMMFWYRQQPGQSLTLIATANQGSEATYESGFVIDKFPISRPNLTFSTLTVSNMSPEDSSIYLCSVESTDQETQYFGPGTRLLVL.

This clone was seen more than once but under ten times. This chain uses TRBV28 with TRBJ2-1, with 10 nucleotides matching TRBD2. V lost 2 bases and J lost 5; bases outside the gene matches: 3. The CDR3 is 15 residues long. Per the germline V gene, CDR1 is MDHEN and CDR2 is SYDVKM. CDR3 sequence: CASSLGLADDNEQFF. The CDR3 DNA reads as TGTGCCAGCAGTTTAGGACTAGCGGACGACAATGAGCAGTTCTTC.

V usage is TRBV2 and J usage is TRBJ1-2, with a possible D match to TRBD1 (6 bases). The CDR3 length is 14 residues. Germline loops: CDR1 SNHLY, CDR2 FYNNEI. The ends were cut back, 4 bases at V and 0 bases at J, with 9 bases in the middle. CDR3 bases: TGTGCCAGCAGTGTAGGACAGCCTAACTATGGCTACACCTTC. Translating it yields CASSVGQPNYGYTF.

The chain couples TRBV7-9 to TRBJ1-1, with 12 nucleotides matching TRBD1. The CDR3 consists of 16 residues. Germline assignment: CDR1 SEHNR and CDR2 FQNEAQ (reference sequence). V was pared by 7 bases and J by 3 bases, with 9 bases of the junction left unmatched. The CDR3 DNA follows: TGTGCCAGCACGGGACAGGGGGCGGTTTTGGACACTGAAGCTTTCTTT. Its translation is CASTGQGAVLDTEAFF.

The V gene is TRBV28, the J gene TRBJ2-3, with a tentative D call TRBD1 (7 bases). The ends were cut back, 6 bases at V and 4 bases at J, with 14 bases in the middle. Germline loops: CDR1 MDHEN, CDR2 SYDVKM. The CDR3 spans 14 residues. The CDR3 sequence is CASSHPGGPDTQYF. CDR3 bases: TGTGCCAGCAGCCACCCAGGGGGGCCAGATACGCAGTATTTT.

V gene TRBV29-1 combines with J gene TRBJ2-7, with D tentatively TRBD1 (5 bases). CDR1 is SQVTM, CDR2 ANQGSEA, per germline. The CDR3 totals 12 residues. Trimming took 3 bases from V and 2 from J, leaving 8 bases between them. The CDR3, as DNA: TGCAGCGTTGATGACAGTACCTACGAGCAGTACTTC. Translation gives CSVDDSTYEQYF.

The J gene is TRBJ2-7, the V gene TRBV7-2; D gene ambiguous. Germline V gene sequence: CDR1 SGHTA, CDR2 FQGNSA. V lost 1 base and J lost 3, with 4 bases in between. The CDR3 loop spans 12 amino acids. The DNA of the CDR3 is TGTGCCAGCAGCTTAGGAGACTACGAGCAGTACTTC. Its translation is CASSLGDYEQYF.

The chain joins TRBV24-1 to TRBJ2-3, with D perhaps matching TRBD1 (5 bases). This CDR3 is 13 amino acids long. In germline, CDR1 is KGHDR, CDR2 SFDVKD. The V gene lost 2 bases and the J gene lost 3 bases, with 5 bases spanning the gap. The CDR3 loop is CATSDYRTDTQYF. CDR3 coding DNA: TGTGCCACCAGTGATTACAGGACAGATACGCAGTATTTT.

This chain links TRBV5-1 with TRBJ1-4, with 7 bases fitting TRBD1. Trimming cost V 3 bases and J 0 bases; bases outside gene matches: 2. The CDR3 spans 15 residues. CDR1 SGHRS and CDR2 YFSETQ come from the germline V gene. CDR3 loop: CASSWTGATNEKLFF. The CDR3 DNA reads TGCGCCAGCAGCTGGACAGGAGCAACTAATGAAAAACTGTTTTTT.

The rearrangement joins TRBV29-1 to TRBJ2-3; 11 nucleotides line up with TRBD2. Germline CDR1 SQVTM, CDR2 ANQGSEA. Germline trimming cut 4 bases from V and 5 bases from J; bases unmatched to any gene: 2. There are 13 residues in the CDR3. The CDR3 sequence is CSVAGTSGDTQYF. The CDR3 DNA follows: TGCAGCGTTGCCGGGACTAGCGGAGATACGCAGTATTTT.

The chain couples TRBV19 to TRBJ1-5; perhaps TRBD1 as D (6 bases). There are 13 residues in the CDR3. Germline lookup yields CDR1 LNHDA and CDR2 SQIVND (reference sequence). The V end lost 8 bases, the J end lost 9 bases, and 17 bases lay between the germline ends. CDR3 loop: CASSDRFGTPQHF. In DNA form, the CDR3 reads TGTGCCAGTTCCGACAGGTTTGGGACGCCCCAGCATTTT.

A note on this clone: Within the sample, other DNA sequences also encode this same CDR3. The chain uses TRBV18 and TRBJ2-7; TRBD1 agrees at 7 bases. J gave up 3 bases and V 3 bases, and 2 bases lay outside the gene matches. Looked up from germline, CDR1 is KGHSH and CDR2 is LQKENI. CDR3 length: 13 residues. For the CDR3, the DNA is TGTGCCAGCTCACCCGGGACAGACTACGAGCAGTACTTC. Protein product: CASSPGTDYEQYF.

The chain uses TRBV9 and TRBJ2-5, with 9 positions matching TRBD2. CDR1 is SGDLS, CDR2 YYNGEE, per germline. Trimming took 4 bases from V and 4 from J; bases not matched to a gene: 14. There are 17 residues in the CDR3. The CDR3 coding sequence is TGTGCCAGCAGCAACCACCACACCGGAGCGGGAGGAGAGACCCAGTACTTC. It translates to CASSNHHTGAGGETQYF.

This chain links TRBV6-2 or TRBV6-3 with TRBJ1-2; no clear D. Germline V lookup: CDR1 MNHEY, CDR2 SVGEGT. This CDR3 is built from 15 residues. The germline V and J ends were trimmed by 2 bases and 4 bases, with 14 bases remaining between them. The CDR3 protein is CASSYVLRSGYGYTF. CDR3 DNA: TGTGCCAGCAGTTACGTCCTACGCTCTGGCTATGGCTACACCTTC.

V gene TRBV28 combines with J gene TRBJ1-1; tentatively, D is TRBD1 (5 bases). Germline CDR1 MDHEN, CDR2 SYDVKM. The length of the CDR3 is 14 residues. The V gene lost 5 bases and the J gene lost 1 base, with 11 bases spanning the gap. Here the CDR3 reads CASSPLTANTEAFF. The CDR3 DNA follows: TGTGCCAGCAGTCCTCTGACAGCGAACACTGAAGCTTTCTTT.

This chain connects TRBV6-5 to TRBJ2-5, with D maybe TRBD1 (5 bases). This CDR3 is 15 amino acids long. The germline gives CDR1 MNHEY, CDR2 SVGAGI. Between the trimmed V and J ends, which lost 0 bases and 1 base, there was a span of 9 bases. The CDR3 DNA sequence: TGTGCCAGCAGTTACTCTTCAGGGTCCCAAGAGACCCAGTACTTC. Translation: CASSYSSGSQETQYF.

V usage is TRBV2 and J usage is TRBJ2-1; 10 bases are a match to TRBD1. CDR1 is SNHLY, CDR2 FYNNEI, per germline. This CDR3 is 14 amino acids long. Germline trimming cut 5 bases from V and 9 bases from J; bases unmatched to any gene: 7. The CDR3 reads CASSRDRGIFEQFF. CDR3 DNA sequence: TGTGCCAGCAGTAGGGACAGGGGAATTTTTGAGCAGTTCTTC.

This clone was counted at least ten times. The V and J genes are TRBV7-9 and TRBJ2-7, with D perhaps TRBD2 (5 bases). Trimming removed 5 bases at V and 7 bases at J, with 9 bases between. The CDR3 length is 11 residues. CDR1 SEHNR and CDR2 FQNEAQ come from the germline V gene (reference sequence). In nucleotides, the CDR3 is TGTGCCAGCAGCCGGACGGGGGAGCAGTACTTC. It specifies CASSRTGEQYF.

The gene calls are TRBV29-1 and TRBJ1-3; no firm D call. Germline V gives CDR1 SQVTM, CDR2 ANQGSEA. This CDR3 comprises 14 residues. Trimming took off 0 bases at V and 2 bases at J, with 8 bases between the two ends. The CDR3 DNA sequence: TGCAGCGTTGAAGAGCCGAGAACTGGAAACACCATATATTTT. Protein product: CSVEEPRTGNTIYF. The full variable domain, rest sourced from reference TRBV29-1 and TRBJ1-3, is SAVISQKPSRDICQRGTSLTIQCQVDSQVTMMFWYRQQPGQSLTLIATANQGSEATYESGFVIDKFPISRPNLTFSTLTVSNMSPEDSSIYLCSVEEPRTGNTIYFGEGSWLTVV.

This clone was found a few times. V usage is TRBV19 and J usage is TRBJ1-1; TRBD1 might be the D (5 bases). The germline V gene encodes CDR1 LNHDA and CDR2 SQIVND (reference sequence). With 7 bases removed from V and 2 bases from J, the gap between germline ends came to 11 bases. The CDR3 is 13 amino acids. The CDR3 nucleotides are TGTGCCAGTAAGGGGCAGGCAAACACTGAAGCTTTCTTT. This gives the protein CASKGQANTEAFF. Supplemented by reference TRBV19 and TRBJ1-1, the full variable domain reads DGGITQSPKYLFRKEGQNVTLSCEQNLNHDAMYWYRQDPGQGLRLIYYSQIVNDFQKGDIAEGYSVSREKKESFPLTVTSAQKNPTAFYLCASKGQANTEAFFGQGTRLTVV.

The chain joins TRBV24-1 to TRBJ2-7; 7 nucleotides line up with TRBD1. Trimming took 4 bases from V and 0 from J; bases not matched to a gene: 5. Germline V gene data show CDR1 as KGHDR and CDR2 as SFDVKD. The CDR3 sequence is 15 residues long. The CDR3 DNA is TGTGCCACCAGTGACGGGACAGTCGGCTCCTACGAGCAGTACTTC. Encoded protein: CATSDGTVGSYEQYF.

The chain uses TRBV6-2 or TRBV6-3 and TRBJ2-1; D uncertain. The CDR3 is 15 residues long. Trimming removed 2 bases from V and 3 bases from J, with 11 bases in between. The germline gives CDR1 MNHEY, CDR2 SVGEGT. The CDR3 DNA reads as TGTGCCAGCAGTTACGGTCCTAGTTACTACAATGAGCAGTTCTTC. Protein: CASSYGPSYYNEQFF.